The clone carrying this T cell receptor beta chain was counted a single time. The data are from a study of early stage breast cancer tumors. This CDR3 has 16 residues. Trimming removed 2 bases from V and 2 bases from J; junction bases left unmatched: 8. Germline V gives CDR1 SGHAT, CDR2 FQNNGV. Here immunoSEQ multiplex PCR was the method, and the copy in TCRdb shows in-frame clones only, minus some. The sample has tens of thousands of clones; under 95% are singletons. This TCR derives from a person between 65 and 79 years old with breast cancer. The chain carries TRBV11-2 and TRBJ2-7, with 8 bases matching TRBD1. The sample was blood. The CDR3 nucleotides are TGTGCCAGCAGCTTAAGTCTGACAGGGGTTACCTACGAGCAGTACTTC. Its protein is CASSLSLTGVTYEQYF.